This is a list of T cell receptor beta chains from one sample in a study of cytomegalovirus exposure and HLA in healthy donors. Clones were sequenced by immunoSEQ multiplex PCR, and TCRdb holds only the in-frame ones, with some missing. Of 150,000 to 250,000 clones listed, 82% were seen once; the top ten hold 6.5%. Sequenced sample: PBMCs. The receptor set was obtained from a woman aged 45-60 years in good health and CMV-seropositive. The CDR3 runs from the conserved cysteine through the conserved F or W. A D gene is named only where the DNA matches it firmly. Clone sizes are given selectively: once, few, many, or a class where the clone is expanded.

>-|TRBV9|-|TRBJ2-6
TGTGCCAGCAGCGTCGTTAACTCCGGGGCCAACGTCCTGACTTTC
CASSVVNSGANVLTF
>-|TRBV19|few|TRBJ2-7
TGTGCCAGTAGTATGGGAGGTCTAGCGTTATACGAGCAGTACTTC
CASSMGGLALYEQYF
>TRBD1|TRBV19|-|TRBJ2-5
TGTGCCAGTAGTTATACCGGGACAGCCTCCTTCTCTCAAGAGACCCAGTACTTC
CASSYTGTASFSQETQYF
>-|TRBV29-1|-|TRBJ1-4
TGCAGCGTAGGACAGCCTCCAGAAAAACTGTTTTTT
CSVGQPPEKLFF
>TRBD1|TRBV10-3|-|TRBJ2-3
TGTGCCATCGCCTCCGGGACAGAGAGCACAGATACGCAGTATTTT
CAIASGTESTDTQYF
>TRBD1|TRBV28|few|TRBJ1-1
TGTGCCAGCAGTGTCCCGGGACAGGGTACTGAAGCTTTCTTT
CASSVPGQGTEAFF
>-|TRBV30|-|TRBJ1-2
TGTGCCTGGAGTGTACTTCGGGCAGGGATTGGCTACACCTTC
CAWSVLRAGIGYTF
>-|TRBV7-9|few|TRBJ1-3
TGTGCCAGCAGCTCCCTAGGAACCGGTTCTGGAAACACCATATATTTT
CASSSLGTGSGNTIYF
>-|TRBV15|-|TRBJ2-7
TGTGCCACCAGCAGAGGTGGGAGCCCTTCCTACGAGCAGTACTTC
CATSRGGSPSYEQYF
>-|TRBV7-8|-|TRBJ2-1
TGTGCCAGCAGCTTGCGGGGACTTTCTCAGTTCTTC
CASSLRGLSQFF
>-|TRBV7-2|few|TRBJ2-6
TGTGCCAGCAGCTTCCTGGGCACGCTCAAAACTCTGGGGGCCAACGTCCTGACTTTC
CASSFLGTLKTLGANVLTF
>TRBD2|TRBV4-3|once|TRBJ2-1
TGCGCCAGCAGCCAGGTTAGCGGGGACTCTAATGAGCAGTTCTTC
CASSQVSGDSNEQFF
>-|TRBV5-1|-|TRBJ2-5
TGCGCCAGCAGCTTGGGGCTAGTAATCCAAGAGACCCAGTACTTC
CASSLGLVIQETQYF
>-|TRBV28|-|TRBJ1-6
TGTGCCAGCGGGTCAGGGTTTGAATCACCCCTCCACTTT
CASGSGFESPLHF
>-|TRBV19|-|TRBJ1-2
TGTGCCAGTAGTATAACGGACTATGGCTACACCTTC
CASSITDYGYTF
>TRBD1|TRBV25-1|-|TRBJ2-5
TGTGCCAGCAAGGGACAGAAACAAGAGACCCAGTACTTC
CASKGQKQETQYF
>TRBD2|TRBV5-6|-|TRBJ2-5
TGTGCCAGCAGCAGCGGGACTAGCGGGCACGTGACCCAGTACTTC
CASSSGTSGHVTQYF
>-|TRBV6-5|few|TRBJ1-1
TGTGCCAGCAGTTCCAATGCTGAAGCTTTCTTT
CASSSNAEAFF
>-|TRBV6-5|once|TRBJ1-1
TGTGCCAGCAGTGCGGAACGTGGCACTGAAGCTTTCTTT
CASSAERGTEAFF
>TRBD1|TRBV7-2|-|TRBJ1-1
TGTGCCAGCAGCCCGCCAGGGGGTGGACGGGGCACTGAAGCTTTCTTT
CASSPPGGGRGTEAFF
>TRBD2|TRBV10-2|-|TRBJ2-1
TGCGCCAGCGGGGTAGCGGGGGGGCCAATCAATGAGCAGTTCTTC
CASGVAGGPINEQFF
>-|TRBV6-6|once|TRBJ2-7
TGTGCCAGCCGGGACTCCAGCTCCTACGAGCAGTACTTC
CASRDSSSYEQYF
>-|TRBV18|few|TRBJ2-5
TGTGCCAGCTCACAGGGAGTACAAGAGACCCAGTACTTC
CASSQGVQETQYF
>-|TRBV11-2|-|TRBJ2-7
TGTGCCAGCAGCTTAGTACAGGTTTACGAGCAGTACTTC
CASSLVQVYEQYF
>-|TRBV11-2|-|TRBJ1-5
TGTGCCAGCAGCTTAGTTGCAGGGAAAGCGCCCCAGCATTTT
CASSLVAGKAPQHF
>-|TRBV7-2|-|TRBJ1-5
TGTGCCAGCAGCTTAACTCCCGGGACACCTAATCGTGGGCCCCAGCATTTT
CASSLTPGTPNRGPQHF
>TRBD2|TRBV2|-|TRBJ2-5
TGTGCCAGCAGGAAAGGCAGGCGGGAGGGATCGGAGACCCAGTACTTC
CASRKGRREGSETQYF
>-|TRBV9|-|TRBJ1-1
TGTGCCAGCAGCGTAGTTGGGGGGGCTGGTAACACTGAAGCTTTCTTT
CASSVVGGAGNTEAFF
>-|TRBV6-6|-|TRBJ1-5
TGTGCCAGCAGTGGCGGCGGACAGAATCAGCCCCAGCATTTT
CASSGGGQNQPQHF
>-|TRBV5-8|-|TRBJ2-2
TGTGCCAGCAGCTTGGAGACATTCATCACCGGGGAGCTGTTTTTT
CASSLETFITGELFF
>-|TRBV28|-|TRBJ1-2
TGTGCCAGCATTCTGGCGGGGGCGGGGGGCTACACCTTC
CASILAGAGGYTF
>-|TRBV5-1|-|TRBJ2-6
TGCGCCAGCAGCAGGACAGTCTCTGGGGCCAACGGCCTGACTTTC
CASSRTVSGANGLTF
>TRBD2|TRBV19|once|TRBJ2-7
TGTGCCAGTAGTATAGATCGAATGGCTAGCGGTGCCTACGAGCAGTACTTC
CASSIDRMASGAYEQYF
>-|TRBV5-6|few|TRBJ1-5
TGTGCCAGCAGCTTGCGGGGGGTTGGGAATCAGCCCCAGCATTTT
CASSLRGVGNQPQHF
>-|TRBV19|-|TRBJ1-1
TGTGCCAGTAGTATAGCGGGTCAGAGGAACACTGAAGCTTTCTTT
CASSIAGQRNTEAFF
>TRBD1|TRBV6-5|-|TRBJ1-6
TGTGCCAGCAGCTCATCCGGGACAGACTATTCACCCCTCCACTTT
CASSSSGTDYSPLHF
>-|TRBV15|-|TRBJ2-7
TGTGCCACCAGCAGAGACAGGATAAGCTCAATCTACGAGCAGTACTTC
CATSRDRISSIYEQYF
>-|TRBV4-2|-|TRBJ2-1
TGTGCCAGCAGCCAAGCCAGGGAGGCGTACAATGAGCAGTTCTTC
CASSQAREAYNEQFF
>TRBD1|TRBV5-4|-|TRBJ1-4
TGTGCCAGCAGCCCTGACAGGGTATCAACTAATGAAAAACTGTTTTTT
CASSPDRVSTNEKLFF
>TRBD1|TRBV18|few|TRBJ2-5
TGTGCCAGCTCACCAACCCGGACAGGGGGTGAGACCCAGTACTTC
CASSPTRTGGETQYF
>-|TRBV7-2|-|TRBJ2-7
TGTGCCAGCAGCTTAAGGTCACAGGGCTACGAGCAGTACTTC
CASSLRSQGYEQYF
>-|TRBV11-2|-|TRBJ1-1
TGTGCCAGCAGCTTTGAGACAATTCATGAAGCTTTCTTT
CASSFETIHEAFF
>-|TRBV27|-|TRBJ2-1
TGTGCCAGCAGTAGGCCCGGAGACAATGAGCAGTTCTTC
CASSRPGDNEQFF
>TRBD1|TRBV5-4|few|TRBJ1-6
TGTGCCAGCAGACGGACAGGAGCCAATTCACCCCTCCACTTT
CASRRTGANSPLHF
>-|TRBV4-1|once|TRBJ1-3
TGCGCCAGCAGCCAAGATCCGACTGCTTACTCTGGAAACACCATATATTTT
CASSQDPTAYSGNTIYF
>-|TRBV5-4|-|TRBJ2-2
TGTGCCAGCAGCTTAGCTTCCACCGGGGAGCTGTTTTTT
CASSLASTGELFF
>-|TRBV5-1|-|TRBJ2-5
TGCGCCAGCAGCTTGGAACAGAAAGGGACCCAGTACTTC
CASSLEQKGTQYF